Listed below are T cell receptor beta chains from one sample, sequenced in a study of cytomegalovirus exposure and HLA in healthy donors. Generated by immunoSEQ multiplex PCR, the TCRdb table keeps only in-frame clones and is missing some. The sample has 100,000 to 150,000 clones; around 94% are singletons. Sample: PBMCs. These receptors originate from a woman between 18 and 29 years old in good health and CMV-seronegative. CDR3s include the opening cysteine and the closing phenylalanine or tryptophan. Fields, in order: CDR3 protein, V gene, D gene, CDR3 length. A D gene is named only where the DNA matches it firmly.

CASSPGGVTGELFF TRBV5-4 TRBD2 14
CASSLARGVKDTQYF TRBV5-1 TRBD2 15
CASSEGVGHHYGYTF TRBV9 . 15
CASSLVANTDTQYF TRBV11-2 . 14
CASSGGASGKTDTQYF TRBV5-1 TRBD2 16
CASKEGSGSVNEQFF TRBV5-1 TRBD2 15
CASSPGKLAGGTTDTQYF TRBV5-4 TRBD2 18
CASRPAGRAYEQYF TRBV28 TRBD2 14
CASSLGTSGRHRQETQYF TRBV5-1 TRBD2 18
CASSYFKGSYNSPLHF TRBV6-5 . 16
CASSPEGGATGELFF TRBV28 TRBD1 15
CASSTPVRQGDNTDTQYF TRBV5-6 TRBD1 18
CAWDTAGQQPQHF TRBV30 . 13
CAWSNQGASYEQYF TRBV30 TRBD1 14
CSATPYNEQFF TRBV20-1 . 11
CASSLGGQGALEQYF TRBV9 TRBD1 15
CASSPPQGQRSYNEQFF TRBV19 . 17
CASSQELSGADTQYF TRBV4-1 TRBD2 15
CASSASTGWRNTEAFF TRBV28 . 16
CASSESGYGYTF TRBV6-1 . 12
CASSPGTGGFTEAFF TRBV5-1 TRBD1 15
CASSYPGDGRSSYNEQFF TRBV5-1 TRBD2 18
CASSVGVRRGTEAFF TRBV9 . 15
CASGRGTGELFF TRBV6-6 . 12
CASSSGEETQYF TRBV5-6 . 12
CASSPNMNTEAFF TRBV5-1 . 13
CASSVVRPGGKGYTF TRBV9 TRBD1 15
CASRGQTGATEAFF TRBV25-1 TRBD1 14
CASSKPTPGQGNAGELFF TRBV21-1 . 18
CASSLTWDFIDPRTDTQYF TRBV5-1 . 19
CAWRDGLAGGVWNEQFF TRBV30 TRBD2 17
CASSLGRDEKLFF TRBV5-1 . 13
CASSPTYRGSYEQYF TRBV14 TRBD1 15
CASSWGGAASGELFF TRBV7-6 TRBD2 15
CASSLSLGQGPYGYTF TRBV7-9 TRBD1 16
CASSVDVGPETQYF TRBV9 . 14
CASSETGSYEQYF TRBV6-1 TRBD1 13
CASSLALELGEQYF TRBV7-2 . 14
CASSPGTRDTGELFF TRBV10-1 TRBD2 15
CASSPNGHHATNEKLFF TRBV19 . 17
CASSPGLTGGTQYF TRBV5-1 . 14
CASSESGGGGGYTF TRBV10-2 . 14
CASSFSGGYSYNSPLHF TRBV25-1 TRBD1 17
CASSDRWAAETQYF TRBV2 . 14
CASSHDRAYEQYF TRBV6-1 TRBD1 13
CATDTPAGGANEQFF TRBV10-2 TRBD2 15
CASGLTGGSTDTQYF TRBV5-6 TRBD1 15
CASSFGETNTGELFF TRBV28 . 15
CASSVDGRSDTQYF TRBV9 . 14
CASSIKGLGGYTF TRBV19 . 13
CASRGSGGASYEKLFF TRBV28 . 16